This T cell receptor (beta chain) was sequenced during a study of memory CD4+ T cells and cytomegalovirus serostatus. Study findings and constraints: A US-trained random forest predicted CMV serostatus with median AUC about 0.92. Suggested: most of the CMV-linked TCR signature lies in CD4+ memory cells.

This clone appeared once. Antigen specificity is unknown. Some clones are missing from TCRdb's copy, which holds only in-frame ones; the method was immunoSEQ multiplex PCR. The sample consists of under 85,000 clones, roughly three quarters of them appearing once. Single viable CD3+CD4+CD8-CD45RO+ cells were sorted as the memory CD4+ T cells. This CDR3 has 12 amino acids. V lost 2 bases, J lost 6 bases, and 4 bases lay in between. Germline CDR1 reads MNHEY; CDR2 reads SVGAGI. This clonotype originated in an adult in good health and CMV-seropositive. V gene TRBV6-5 combines with J gene TRBJ2-2; D not certain. Material for sequencing was memory CD4+ T cells from blood. DNA for the CDR3: TGTGCCAGCAGTTACCGGGCCGGGGAGCTGTTTTTT. This gives the protein CASSYRAGELFF.